This TCR beta chain was identified during a study of monozygotic twins with inflammatory bowel disease (dated by TCRdb to about 2019). For the wider study: A total of 28 monozygotic twin pairs were included in the full study, comprising nine German pairs (four IBD-concordant, five IBD-discordant) and 19 IBD-discordant Danish pairs. Each individual had, on average, about 151 000 unique TCRalpha sequences and 181 000 unique TCRbeta sequences available for analysis. Disease-associated traits were sought mainly through comparisons between IBD patients and their genetically identical healthy co-twins within discordant pairs. Points the paper makes about the study in general: Compared with healthy twins, IBD patients had fewer clonotypes in common with other individuals, a difference most pronounced in patients showing signs of disease activity. Measured by the inverse Simpson index, TCRbeta repertoire diversity was lower in IBD patients than in their healthy co-twins. The analysis was unable to tell apart different T cell subtypes. Background noise and inter-individual variability may have been introduced into the repertoires by the differing immunosuppressive treatments among patients. Repertoire similarity did not differ between concordant and discordant twins, which could be due to limited statistical power. The results gave no support for a single strong signal or clonotype linked to IBD.

A note on this clonotype: What this receptor recognizes is not known.

From each donor, a roughly 2.6 ml peripheral blood sample was collected into PAXgene tubes and stored at -80 degrees C. Total RNA was isolated from whole blood with the PAXgene blood miRNA kit on an automated QIAcube, without T cell sorting. Peripheral blood from monozygotic twin pairs who were concordant or discordant for inflammatory bowel disease underwent deep TCRalpha and TCRbeta repertoire profiling using unique molecular barcoding. Smoking habits were recorded for all twin pairs, and each individual was classified as a current, former or never smoker. Including cysteine and phenylalanine, the CDR3 has 13 amino acids. DNA for this receptor is not on file. CDR1 and CDR2 were assigned from the germline V gene as SQVTM and ANQGSEA. The method was 5' RACE. Each TCR library was prepared from about 3,300 ng of total RNA. For each sample, cDNA synthesis with SMARTScribe reverse transcriptase was split into eight separate reactions. During cDNA synthesis, unique molecular identifiers containing a 6-nucleotide sample barcode were introduced by template switching. TCRalpha and TCRbeta cDNA was amplified by two nested PCRs of approximately 17 and 9 cycles, with bead purification after each PCR. Before amplification, the cDNA was treated with uracil DNA-glycosylase and purified using the QIAquick PCR purification kit. The second PCR added Illumina TruSeq-compatible adapters along with sample-specific barcodes. Library quality and concentration were checked on TapeStation and Qubit, and libraries were pooled at about 5 ng each. The pooled libraries were sequenced with 2 x 100 bp reads and custom sequencing primers on an Illumina HiSeq2500 single-index Rapid Run. The published analysis was carried out like this. PCR and sequencing errors were corrected by UMI-based consensus assembly using MiGEC version 1.2.6. MiXCR version 2.1.1 handled V(D)J alignment, clonotype assembly and CDR3 extraction. To normalise gene usage, clonotype sharing and MAIT/NKT TCR abundance, the analysis used the top 1000, 10 000 and 20 000 clonotypes per sample. After downsampling to 27 000 UMIs, diversity was calculated as the inverse Simpson index using the vegan R package. Statistical testing used paired Mann-Whitney U tests on the discordant twin pairs and applied Benjamini-Hochberg correction for multiple testing. TCRdb reprocessed the reads, and each CDR3 protein sequence is entered once, without DNA. These V and J calls originate from TCRdb's pipeline instead of the authors' own analysis. The sample's table covers 70,000 to 95,000 distinct CDR3 sequences. Jointly, the top ten make up around 7% of the sample.

The sequencing input was blood. This sequence uses TRBV29-1 and TRBJ1-1. The clonotype comes from a human donor with ulcerative colitis or Crohn's disease, or a healthy co-twin of an affected twin (not recorded which). The CDR3 here reads CSVEDSVPPYPLF.